The 13 T cell receptor beta chains below come from one sample, sequenced in a study of radiation and T cells in renal cell carcinoma. Using immunoSEQ multiplex PCR, the repertoire was profiled, and TCRdb retains in-frame clones only, with some absent. The top ten clones hold roughly 4.1% of a sample with 150,000 or so clones, less than 90% of them seen once. Described time point: baseline pretreatment blood. Treatment denoted: 15 Gy SBRT to primary tumor, nephrectomy 4 weeks later. The specimen comprised blood, sampled from a patient whose treatment included radiotherapy and nephrectomy. These receptors were taken from an older woman with renal cell carcinoma.

This chain uses TRBV6-1 with TRBJ1-5; TRBD1 matches at 7 bases. The CDR3 runs 14 residues. The J segment lost 7 bases and the V segment lost 0 bases, leaving 3 bases of the junction unmatched. CDR1 and CDR2 from the germline V gene are MNHNS and SASEGT. CDR3 sequence (DNA): TGTGCCAGCAGTGAAGCGAGGGGGCGGCAGCCCCAGCATTTT. This gives the protein CASSEARGRQPQHF.

The chain couples TRBV27 to TRBJ2-1, with TRBD2 matching 10 bases. Germline CDR1 reads MNHEY; CDR2 reads SMNVEV (reference sequence). J was trimmed by 4 bases and V by 7 bases; bases with no gene match: 4. The length of the CDR3 is 14 residues. This CDR3 is CASKSSGGYNEQFF. CDR3 in DNA: TGTGCCAGCAAGTCTAGCGGGGGTTACAATGAGCAGTTCTTC.

This rearrangement joins TRBV18 to TRBJ2-3; D uncertain. From germline, CDR1 is KGHSH and CDR2 LQKENI. V was clipped by 2 bases and J by 2 bases, with 2 bases between them. The CDR3 extends over 12 amino acids. The DNA for the CDR3 is TGTGCCAGCTCACCAAACACAGATACGCAGTATTTT. Protein product: CASSPNTDTQYF.

The DNA for the CDR3 is TGTGCCAGCAGCCCCTACAGGGCCGAGCAGTACTTC. This encodes CASSPYRAEQYF. The chain is built from TRBV28 and TRBJ2-7, with D perhaps TRBD1 (6 bases). CDR3 size: 12 residues. Germline V lookup: CDR1 MDHEN, CDR2 SYDVKM. V lost 6 bases, J lost 6 bases, and 12 bases lay in between.

The J gene is TRBJ1-5, the V gene TRBV18; no firm D call. Germline lookup yields CDR1 KGHSH and CDR2 LQKENI. The germline V and J ends were trimmed by 6 bases and 6 bases, with 15 bases remaining between them. This CDR3 contains 14 residues. As DNA, the CDR3 is TGTGCCAGCTCCCCGGGAGATGTCGGTCAGCCCCAGCATTTT. Protein product: CASSPGDVGQPQHF.

The chain couples TRBV5-4 to TRBJ2-7; 9 nucleotides match TRBD1. Germline-derived CDR1 and CDR2 are SGHNT and YYREEE (reference sequence). CDR3 length: 15 residues. The junction had 10 bases not matched to a gene; V was cut back by 2 bases and J by 7 bases. Here the CDR3 reads CASSFPGQGSEEQYF. DNA of the CDR3: TGTGCCAGCAGCTTTCCGGGACAGGGAAGCGAAGAGCAGTACTTC.

The genes are TRBV19 and TRBJ1-6; maybe TRBD1 (6 bases). Per the germline V gene, CDR1 is LNHDA and CDR2 is SQIVND (reference sequence). The length of the CDR3 is 15 residues. V shed 1 base and J shed 11 bases, with 15 bases lying between them. The CDR3 DNA reads TGTGCCAGTAGTATAGGCGACAGGATACTCGCACCCCTCCACTTT. It encodes CASSIGDRILAPLHF.

This chain connects TRBV4-2 to TRBJ2-2; tentatively, D is TRBD2 (6 bases). Germline V gene sequence: CDR1 LGHNA, CDR2 YNFKEQ. The CDR3 runs to 16 residues. The V and J ends lost 2 bases and 1 base respectively, with 11 bases between them. CDR3 sequence reads: CASSQPGLRNTGELFF. The DNA of the CDR3 is TGTGCCAGCAGCCAACCGGGACTCAGGAACACCGGGGAGCTGTTTTTT.

This clone was recorded once. The V call is TRBV11-3, the J call TRBJ2-2; D is uncertain. Trimming removed 1 base from V and 6 bases from J, with 15 bases in between. The CDR3 extends over 16 amino acids. Germline CDR1 reads SGHNT; CDR2 reads YENEEA. CDR3 nucleotides: TGTGCCAGCAGCTTAGTTCGTGTTACATGGTCCGGGGAGCTGTTTTTT. This translates into CASSLVRVTWSGELFF.

The genes are TRBV18 and TRBJ1-2, with D possibly matching TRBD1 (6 bases). Trimming cost V 3 bases and J 7 bases, with 21 bases left between them. This CDR3 comprises 16 residues. Germline V gene data show CDR1 as KGHSH and CDR2 as LQKENI. This CDR3 is CASSPAPSGAPGGYTF. The CDR3 DNA is TGTGCCAGCTCACCCGCCCCTTCAGGGGCCCCTGGTGGCTACACCTTC.

V gene TRBV15 combines with J gene TRBJ2-1; D perhaps matches TRBD2 (7 bases). The CDR3 contains 15 residues. The germline V gene has CDR1 LNHNV and CDR2 YYDKDF (reference sequence). The V end was cut by 5 bases, the J end by 8 bases, with 19 bases between. In DNA form, the CDR3 reads TGTGCCACCAGCCGGGAAGAGGGGGGGCCCTATGAGCAGTTCTTC. Translated: CATSREEGGPYEQFF.

CDR3 in amino acids: CASSLRGPGSEAFF. The DNA for the CDR3 is TGCGCCAGCAGCTTGAGGGGTCCCGGGTCTGAAGCTTTCTTT. The chain carries TRBV5-1 and TRBJ1-1; maybe TRBD1 (5 bases). The CDR3 totals 14 residues. Trimming removed 1 base from V and 6 bases from J, with 13 bases in between. Germline V CDR1 and CDR2: SGHRS, YFSETQ.

The rearrangement links TRBV15 to TRBJ2-7, with D uncertain. This CDR3 comprises 16 residues. V lost 0 bases and J 6 bases, leaving 18 bases between the germline ends. Germline-derived CDR1 and CDR2 are LNHNV and YYDKDF (reference sequence). CDR3 DNA sequence: TGTGCCACCAGCAGAGAACGATGGGTAGGTCTGGGCGAGCAGTACTTC. It specifies CATSRERWVGLGEQYF.